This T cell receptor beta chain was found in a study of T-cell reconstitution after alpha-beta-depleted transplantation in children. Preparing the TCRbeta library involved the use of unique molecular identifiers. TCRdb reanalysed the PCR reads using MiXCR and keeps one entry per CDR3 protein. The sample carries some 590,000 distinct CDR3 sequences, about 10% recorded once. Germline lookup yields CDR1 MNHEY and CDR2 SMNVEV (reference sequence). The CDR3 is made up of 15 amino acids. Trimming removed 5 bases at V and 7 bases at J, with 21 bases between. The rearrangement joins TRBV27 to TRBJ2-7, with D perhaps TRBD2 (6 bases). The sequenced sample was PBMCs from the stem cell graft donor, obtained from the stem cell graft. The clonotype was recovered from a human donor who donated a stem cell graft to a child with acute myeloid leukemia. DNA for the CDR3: TGTGCCAGCAGTGTAGTAGCAACGGGAGTGGGTGAGCAGTACTTC. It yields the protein CASSVVATGVGEQYF.